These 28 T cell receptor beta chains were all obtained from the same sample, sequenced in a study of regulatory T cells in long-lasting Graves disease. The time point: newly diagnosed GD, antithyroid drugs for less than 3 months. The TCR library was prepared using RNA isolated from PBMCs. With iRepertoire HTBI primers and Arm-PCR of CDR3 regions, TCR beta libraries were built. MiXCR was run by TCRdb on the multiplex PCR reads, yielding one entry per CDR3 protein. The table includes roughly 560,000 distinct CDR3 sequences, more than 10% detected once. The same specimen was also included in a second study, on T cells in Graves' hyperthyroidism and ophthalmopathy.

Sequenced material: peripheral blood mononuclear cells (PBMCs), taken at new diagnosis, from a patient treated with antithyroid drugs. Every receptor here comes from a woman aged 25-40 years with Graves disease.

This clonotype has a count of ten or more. The CDR3 bases are TGCGCCAGCAGCCAAGATGCCACGAGGGGCTTGAACACCATATATTTT. As protein: CASSQDATRGLNTIYF. V usage is TRBV4-1 and J usage is TRBJ1-3, with D possibly matching TRBD1 (5 bases). Trimming took 0 bases from V and 7 from J, leaving 16 bases between them. The CDR3 is 16 amino acids. Looked up from germline, CDR1 is MGHRA and CDR2 is YSYEKL.

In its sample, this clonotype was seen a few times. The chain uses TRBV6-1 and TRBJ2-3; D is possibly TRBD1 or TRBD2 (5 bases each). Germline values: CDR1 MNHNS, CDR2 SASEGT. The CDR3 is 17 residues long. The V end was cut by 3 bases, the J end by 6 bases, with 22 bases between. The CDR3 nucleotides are TGTGCCAGCAGTGACCACCGGGACCTCCTAAGGACGGATACGCAGTATTTT. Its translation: CASSDHRDLLRTDTQYF.

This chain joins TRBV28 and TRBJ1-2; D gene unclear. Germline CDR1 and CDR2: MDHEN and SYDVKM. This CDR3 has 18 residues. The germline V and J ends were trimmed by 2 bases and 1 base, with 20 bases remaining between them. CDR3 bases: TGTGCCAGCAGTTTAGCATTGGGGATGCCGGATTTTAACTATGGCTACACCTTC. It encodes CASSLALGMPDFNYGYTF.

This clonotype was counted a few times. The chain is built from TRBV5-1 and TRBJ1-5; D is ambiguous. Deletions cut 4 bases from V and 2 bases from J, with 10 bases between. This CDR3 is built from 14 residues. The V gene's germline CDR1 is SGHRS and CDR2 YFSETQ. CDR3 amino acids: CASSPTSRNQPQHF. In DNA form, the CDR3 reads TGCGCCAGCAGCCCGACAAGCCGCAATCAGCCCCAGCATTTT.

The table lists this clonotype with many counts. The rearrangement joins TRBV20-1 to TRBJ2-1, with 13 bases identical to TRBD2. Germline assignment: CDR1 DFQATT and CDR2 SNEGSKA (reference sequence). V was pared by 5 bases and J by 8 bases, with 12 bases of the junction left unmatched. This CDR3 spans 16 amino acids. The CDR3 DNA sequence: TGCAGTGCTCCGCCTTTAGGGACTAGCGGGGCGGATGAGCAGTTCTTC. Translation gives CSAPPLGTSGADEQFF.

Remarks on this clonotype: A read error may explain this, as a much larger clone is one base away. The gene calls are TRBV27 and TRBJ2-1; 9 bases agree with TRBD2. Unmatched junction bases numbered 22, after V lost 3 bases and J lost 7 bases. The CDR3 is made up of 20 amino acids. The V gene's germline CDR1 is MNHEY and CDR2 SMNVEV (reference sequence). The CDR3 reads CASSFRSVGRIAGVSNEQFF. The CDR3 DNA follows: TGTGCCAGCAGTTTTCGTAGTGTCGGGAGAATAGCGGGAGTTAGTAATGAGCAGTTCTTC.

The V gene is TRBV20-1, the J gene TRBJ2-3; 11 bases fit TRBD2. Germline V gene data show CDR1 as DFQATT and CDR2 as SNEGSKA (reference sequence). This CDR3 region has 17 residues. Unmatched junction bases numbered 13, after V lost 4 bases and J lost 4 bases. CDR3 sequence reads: CSAIRLAGLQTPDTQYF. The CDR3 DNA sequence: TGCAGTGCTATTCGACTAGCGGGACTGCAAACGCCAGATACGCAGTATTTT.

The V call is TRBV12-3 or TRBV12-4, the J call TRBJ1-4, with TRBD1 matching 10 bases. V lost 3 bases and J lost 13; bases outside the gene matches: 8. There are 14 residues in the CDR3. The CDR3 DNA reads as TGTGCCAGCAGTTTGGGGACAGGGGCTTCGTCACTGTTTTTT. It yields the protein CASSLGTGASSLFF.

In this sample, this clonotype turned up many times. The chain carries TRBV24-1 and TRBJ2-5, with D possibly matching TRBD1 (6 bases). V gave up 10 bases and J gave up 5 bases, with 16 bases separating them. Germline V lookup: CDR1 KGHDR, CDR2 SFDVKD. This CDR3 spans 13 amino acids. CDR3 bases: TGTGCCACTGCGAGGGAGAGGGGGGAGACCCAGTACTTC. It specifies CATARERGETQYF.

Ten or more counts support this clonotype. CDR3 amino acids: CSAREGQGGAGELFF. The CDR3 DNA reads TGCAGTGCTAGAGAGGGGCAGGGAGGTGCCGGGGAGCTGTTTTTT. The chain carries TRBV20-1 and TRBJ2-2, with D possibly TRBD2 on 6 matching bases. Germline V gene lookup returns CDR1 DFQATT and CDR2 SNEGSKA (reference sequence). There are 15 residues in the CDR3. V was shortened by 0 bases and J by 6 bases, with 14 bases between the two germline ends.

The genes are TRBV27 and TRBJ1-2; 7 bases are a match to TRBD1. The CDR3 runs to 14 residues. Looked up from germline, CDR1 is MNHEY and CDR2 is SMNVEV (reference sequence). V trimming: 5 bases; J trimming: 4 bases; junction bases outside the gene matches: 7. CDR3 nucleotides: TGTGCCAGCAGTCTTACAGGGGCGGCCTATGGCTACACCTTC. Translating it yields CASSLTGAAYGYTF.

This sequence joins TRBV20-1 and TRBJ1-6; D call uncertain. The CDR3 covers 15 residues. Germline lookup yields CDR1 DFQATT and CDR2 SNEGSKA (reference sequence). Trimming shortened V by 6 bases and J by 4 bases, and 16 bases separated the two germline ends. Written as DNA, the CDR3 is TGCAGTGCCCTCTTACTCGCAGGTTATAATTCACCCCTCCACTTT. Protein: CSALLLAGYNSPLHF.

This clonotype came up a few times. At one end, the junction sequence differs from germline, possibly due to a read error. CDR3 residues: CASSLGMGGLLDMDF. The CDR3 DNA sequence: TGTGCCAGCAGCTTGGGTATGGGGGGCCTCTTGGATATGGACTTC. The chain links TRBV5-6 to TRBJ2-7; TRBD1 or TRBD2 may be the D gene (6 bases each). Germline CDR1 SGHDT, CDR2 YYEEEE. The CDR3 length is 15 residues.

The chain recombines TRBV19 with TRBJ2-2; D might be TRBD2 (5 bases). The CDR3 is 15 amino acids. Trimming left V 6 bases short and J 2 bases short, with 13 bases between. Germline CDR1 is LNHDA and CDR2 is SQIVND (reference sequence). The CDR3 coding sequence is TGTGCCAGTAGCCTCAGGACTTTCAACACCGGGGAGCTGTTTTTT. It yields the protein CASSLRTFNTGELFF.

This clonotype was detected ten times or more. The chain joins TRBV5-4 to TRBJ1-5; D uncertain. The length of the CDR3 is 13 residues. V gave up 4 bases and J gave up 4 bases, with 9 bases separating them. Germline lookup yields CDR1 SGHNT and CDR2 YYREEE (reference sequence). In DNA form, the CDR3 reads TGTGCCAGCAGCGAGAGCGTTAATCAGCCCCAGCATTTT. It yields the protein CASSESVNQPQHF.

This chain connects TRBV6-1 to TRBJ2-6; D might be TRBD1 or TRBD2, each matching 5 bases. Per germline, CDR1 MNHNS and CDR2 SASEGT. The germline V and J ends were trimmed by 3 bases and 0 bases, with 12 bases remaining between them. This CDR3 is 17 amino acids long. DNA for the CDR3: TGTGCCAGCAGTGAGGGGGTTGGTGCCTCTGGGGCCAACGTCCTGACTTTC. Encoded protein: CASSEGVGASGANVLTF.

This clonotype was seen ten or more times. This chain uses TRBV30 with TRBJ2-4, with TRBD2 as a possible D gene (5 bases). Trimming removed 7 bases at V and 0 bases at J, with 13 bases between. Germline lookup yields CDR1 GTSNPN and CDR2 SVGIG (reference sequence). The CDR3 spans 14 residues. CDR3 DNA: TGTGCCTTAAAAGAGGGCGCAGCCAAAAACATTCAGTACTTC. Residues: CALKEGAAKNIQYF.

This CDR3 is CSASQDRGQPQHF. The DNA of the CDR3 is TGCAGTGCTAGCCAAGACAGGGGCCAGCCCCAGCATTTT. J is TRBJ1-5 and V is TRBV20-1; TRBD1 matches 8 bases. The trim removed 3 bases at V and 7 bases at J, leaving 5 bases unmatched. Germline V CDR1 and CDR2: DFQATT, SNEGSKA (reference sequence). The CDR3 runs 13 residues.

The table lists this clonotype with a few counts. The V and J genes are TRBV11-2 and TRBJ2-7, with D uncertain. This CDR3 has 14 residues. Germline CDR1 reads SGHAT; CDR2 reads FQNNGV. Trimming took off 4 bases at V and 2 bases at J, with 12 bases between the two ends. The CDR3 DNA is TGTGCCAGCAGCTCCTTACGGGCTGCCTACGAGCAGTACTTC. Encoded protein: CASSSLRAAYEQYF.

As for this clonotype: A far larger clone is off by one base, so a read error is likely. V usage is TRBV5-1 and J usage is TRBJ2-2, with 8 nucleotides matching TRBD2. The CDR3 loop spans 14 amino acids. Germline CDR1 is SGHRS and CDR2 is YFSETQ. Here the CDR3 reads CASDFGRGTEELFF. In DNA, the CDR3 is TGTGCCAGCGATTTCGGGAGGGGTACCGAGGAGCTGTTTTTT.

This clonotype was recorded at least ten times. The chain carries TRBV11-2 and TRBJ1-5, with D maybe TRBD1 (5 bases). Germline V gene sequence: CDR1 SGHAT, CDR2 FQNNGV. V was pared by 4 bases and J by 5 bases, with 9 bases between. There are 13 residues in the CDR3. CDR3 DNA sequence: TGTGCCAGCAGCTACAGGTCCTATCAGCCCCAGCATTTT. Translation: CASSYRSYQPQHF.

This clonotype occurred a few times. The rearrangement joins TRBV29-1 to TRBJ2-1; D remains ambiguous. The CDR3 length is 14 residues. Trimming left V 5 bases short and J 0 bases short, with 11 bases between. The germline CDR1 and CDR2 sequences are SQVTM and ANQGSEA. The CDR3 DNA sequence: TGCAGCGTTAAATCCAGGCTCTCCTACAATGAGCAGTTCTTC. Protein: CSVKSRLSYNEQFF.

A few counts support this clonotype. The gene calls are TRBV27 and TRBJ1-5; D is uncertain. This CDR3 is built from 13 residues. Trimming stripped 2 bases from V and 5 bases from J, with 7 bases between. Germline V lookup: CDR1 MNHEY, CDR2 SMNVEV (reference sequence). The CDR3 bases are TGTGCCAGCAGTTTACAGGTAGATCAGCCCCAGCATTTT. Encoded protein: CASSLQVDQPQHF.

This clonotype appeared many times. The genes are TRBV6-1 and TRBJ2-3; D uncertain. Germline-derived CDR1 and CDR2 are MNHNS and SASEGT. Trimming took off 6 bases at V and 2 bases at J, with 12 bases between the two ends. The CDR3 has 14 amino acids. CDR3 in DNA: TGTGCCAGCAGGCTTATCCGAAACACAGATACGCAGTATTTT. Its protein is CASRLIRNTDTQYF.

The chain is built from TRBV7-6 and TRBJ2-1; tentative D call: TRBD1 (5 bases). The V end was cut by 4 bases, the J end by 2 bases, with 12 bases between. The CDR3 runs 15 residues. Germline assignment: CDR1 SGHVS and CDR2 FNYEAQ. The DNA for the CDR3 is TGTGCCAGCAGCTGGACAAGAGAACCCTACAATGAGCAGTTCTTC. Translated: CASSWTREPYNEQFF.

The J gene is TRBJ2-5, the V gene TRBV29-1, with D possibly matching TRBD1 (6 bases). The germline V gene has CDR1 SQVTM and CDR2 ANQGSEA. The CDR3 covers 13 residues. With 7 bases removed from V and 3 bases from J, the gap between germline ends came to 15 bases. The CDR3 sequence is CSAPGTRKETQYF. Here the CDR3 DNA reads TGCAGCGCACCCGGGACACGAAAAGAGACCCAGTACTTC.

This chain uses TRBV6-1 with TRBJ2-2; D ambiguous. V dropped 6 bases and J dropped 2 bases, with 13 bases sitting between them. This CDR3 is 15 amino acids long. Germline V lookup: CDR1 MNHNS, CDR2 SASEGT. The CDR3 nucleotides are TGTGCCAGCAGCAGGATGCTAGGAAACACCGGGGAGCTGTTTTTT. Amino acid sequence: CASSRMLGNTGELFF.

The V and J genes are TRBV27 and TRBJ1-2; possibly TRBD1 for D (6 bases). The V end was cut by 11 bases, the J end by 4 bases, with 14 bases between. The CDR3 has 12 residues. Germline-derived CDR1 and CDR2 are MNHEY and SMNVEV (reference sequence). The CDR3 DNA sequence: TGTGCCCGGACAGTTCGTACCTATGGCTACACCTTC. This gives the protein CARTVRTYGYTF.